Shown below are 32 T cell receptor beta chains from a single sample sequenced in a study of T cells in Graves' hyperthyroidism and ophthalmopathy. The CDR3 regions of TCR beta were amplified from RNA transcripts. Primed by the HTBI set, a first-round RT-PCR was run on the TCR CDR3. MiXCR, applied by TCRdb to the multiplex PCR reads, yields one record per CDR3 protein. The sample carries under 800,000 distinct CDR3 sequences, approximately 14% recorded once. Sequenced sample: blood. The receptors were sampled from a woman under 30 with Graves' hyperthyroidism.

The chain's CDR3 is CASSPGQVGYGYTF. CDR3 DNA: TGTGCCAGCTCACCCGGACAGGTCGGCTATGGCTACACCTTC. The J gene is TRBJ1-2, the V gene TRBV18, with TRBD1 identical over 7 bases. V shed 3 bases, J shed 4 bases, and the junction held 5 bases outside the gene matches. The germline V gene has CDR1 KGHSH and CDR2 LQKENI. This CDR3 is built from 14 residues.

This clonotype was seen ten or more times. The rearrangement joins TRBV5-6 to TRBJ1-1; tentatively, D is TRBD1 (6 bases). This CDR3 comprises 15 residues. Trimming shortened V by 1 base and J by 3 bases, and 13 bases separated the two germline ends. Germline V CDR1 and CDR2: SGHDT, YYEEEE. CDR3 DNA sequence: TGTGCCAGCAGCTTGATCTCAGGGGTGTACACTGAAGCTTTCTTT. As protein: CASSLISGVYTEAFF.

This clonotype has a count of ten or more. The V gene is TRBV7-2, the J gene TRBJ2-1, with D perhaps assigned TRBD1 or TRBD2 (5 bases each). Germline CDR1 is SGHTA and CDR2 is FQGNSA. There are 13 residues in the CDR3. Trimming cost V 6 bases and J 6 bases, with 12 bases left between them. The CDR3: CASRHSGLNEQFF. CDR3 sequence (DNA): TGTGCCAGCAGACACTCGGGGCTCAATGAGCAGTTCTTC.

This clonotype was seen many times. CDR3 protein: CASSPRSAGGDYEQYF. CDR3 nucleotides: TGTGCCAGCTCACCACGATCTGCGGGAGGGGACTACGAGCAGTACTTC. J is TRBJ2-7 and V is TRBV18, with TRBD2 matching 9 bases. Trimming at V came to 1 base and at J to 3 bases, leaving 7 bases not matched to a gene. This CDR3 comprises 16 residues. Per the germline V gene, CDR1 is KGHSH and CDR2 is LQKENI.

This clonotype has just a few counts. The J gene is TRBJ2-7, the V gene TRBV5-5; 9 nucleotides line up with TRBD2. Looked up from germline, CDR1 is SGHKS and CDR2 is YYEKEE (reference sequence). There are 15 residues in the CDR3. V gave up 4 bases and J gave up 2 bases; unmatched junction bases: 7. CDR3 DNA: TGTGCCAGCAGCCACCGACTAGCGGCTGCCTACGAGCAGTACTTC. This codes for CASSHRLAAAYEQYF.

This clonotype was seen only a few times. DNA of the CDR3: TGTGCCAGCTCACCAGAACTGAAGGGTGGCACCGGGGAGCTGTTTTTT. This sequence encodes CASSPELKGGTGELFF. This sequence joins TRBV18 and TRBJ2-2; D ambiguous. With 2 bases removed from V and 4 bases from J, the gap between germline ends came to 14 bases. This CDR3 region has 16 residues. The germline V gene encodes CDR1 KGHSH and CDR2 LQKENI.

In this sample, this clonotype turned up many times. This rearrangement joins TRBV19 to TRBJ1-5; possibly TRBD1 for D (5 bases). Germline loops: CDR1 LNHDA, CDR2 SQIVND (reference sequence). The V gene lost 5 bases and the J gene lost 3 bases, with 14 bases spanning the gap. The CDR3 extends over 15 amino acids. The CDR3 DNA sequence: TGTGCCAGTAGTCGGGATGACAGATACAATCAGCCCCAGCATTTT. It translates to CASSRDDRYNQPQHF.

This clonotype was observed many times. The V call is TRBV6-1, the J call TRBJ2-7, with D uncertain. V dropped 1 base and J dropped 0 bases, with 10 bases sitting between them. CDR3 size: 15 residues. CDR1 is MNHNS, CDR2 SASEGT, per germline. CDR3 sequence: CASSEGLLPSYEQYF. The CDR3 DNA is TGTGCCAGCAGTGAAGGACTGCTGCCCTCCTACGAGCAGTACTTC.

This clonotype has a count of ten or more. This chain connects TRBV2 to TRBJ1-5; 7 positions agree with TRBD1. V lost 4 bases, J lost 0 bases, and 3 bases stayed unmatched. CDR1 SNHLY and CDR2 FYNNEI come from the germline V gene. The CDR3 spans 15 residues. The CDR3 DNA reads TGTGCCAGCAGTGCCGACAGGGATAGCAATCAGCCCCAGCATTTT. This translates into CASSADRDSNQPQHF.

This clonotype was seen only a few times. This rearrangement joins TRBV6-5 to TRBJ2-1; 14 bases map to TRBD2. CDR1 and CDR2 (germline): MNHEY, SVGAGI. This CDR3 has 17 residues. Losses at the gene ends were 0 bases for V and 7 bases for J; bases not matched to a gene: 5. The CDR3 here is CASSYSTSGRASNEQFF. As DNA, the CDR3 is TGTGCCAGCAGTTACTCGACTAGCGGGAGGGCCAGTAATGAGCAGTTCTTC.

The sample holds many counts of this clonotype. The V call is TRBV28, the J call TRBJ1-5; D remains ambiguous. Germline CDR1 and CDR2: MDHEN and SYDVKM. This CDR3 is 17 amino acids long. Trimming took 4 bases from V and 5 from J, leaving 21 bases between them. CDR3 residues: CASSSHTAPSTDQPQHF. CDR3 nucleotide sequence: TGTGCCAGCAGTTCCCATACCGCACCGTCCACGGATCAGCCCCAGCATTTT.

This clonotype appeared many times. The V call is TRBV5-1, the J call TRBJ2-7, with 11 bases aligning to TRBD2. Germline loops: CDR1 SGHRS, CDR2 YFSETQ. V gave up 5 bases and J gave up 7 bases; unmatched junction bases: 11. The CDR3 is 15 amino acids. The CDR3: CASRPGTSGGVEQYF. CDR3 DNA: TGCGCCAGCAGACCGGGGACTAGCGGAGGGGTGGAGCAGTACTTC.

The chain carries TRBV20-1 and TRBJ1-3; tentatively, D is TRBD1 (5 bases). V lost 0 bases to trimming and J lost 4 bases, with 10 bases between them. Germline lookup yields CDR1 DFQATT and CDR2 SNEGSKA (reference sequence). This CDR3 has 14 residues. CDR3 coding DNA: TGCAGTGCTAGAGATCCGAGGGGCGGAAACACCATATATTTT. Translation: CSARDPRGGNTIYF.

This clonotype was detected only a few times. The genes are TRBV6-1 and TRBJ1-1; TRBD1 might be the D (5 bases). This CDR3 is built from 15 residues. The germline V gene encodes CDR1 MNHNS and CDR2 SASEGT. V lost 2 bases to trimming and J lost 7 bases, with 17 bases between them. The CDR3: CASSELGAVEGEAFF. The DNA of the CDR3 is TGTGCCAGCAGTGAACTCGGGGCAGTCGAGGGTGAAGCTTTCTTT.

This clonotype was counted many times. The chain is built from TRBV28 and TRBJ1-1, with 11 bases identical to TRBD1. Trimming cost V 5 bases and J 8 bases; bases outside gene matches: 7. The CDR3 sequence is 14 residues long. The germline V gene encodes CDR1 MDHEN and CDR2 SYDVKM. The CDR3 is CASSPGQGASEAFF. CDR3 nucleotides: TGTGCCAGCAGTCCCGGACAGGGGGCATCCGAAGCTTTCTTT.

This clonotype was recorded a few times. The chain has TRBV25-1 and TRBJ1-1, with a tentative D call TRBD1 (6 bases). V lost 1 base, J lost 1 base, and 16 bases lay in between. The CDR3 runs 17 residues. The germline V gene has CDR1 MGHDK and CDR2 SYGVNS. For the CDR3, the DNA is TGTGCCAGCAGTGAATGGACGGGGGGGCCAGCGAACACTGAAGCTTTCTTT. This sequence encodes CASSEWTGGPANTEAFF. Full variable domain (outside the CDR3, taken from reference TRBV25-1 and TRBJ1-1): EADIYQTPRYLVIGTGKKITLECSQTMGHDKMYWYQQDPGMELHLIHYSYGVNSTEKGDLSSESTVSRIRTEHFPLTLESARPSHTSQYLCASSEWTGGPANTEAFFGQGTRLTVV.

In this sample, this clonotype turned up a few times. V gene TRBV10-3 combines with J gene TRBJ1-1; D is unresolved. The CDR3 totals 16 residues. Trimming took off 3 bases at V and 1 base at J, with 15 bases between the two ends. CDR1 and CDR2 from the germline V gene are ENHRY and SYGVKD. CDR3 sequence reads: CAISDVRPSGNTEAFF. For the CDR3, the DNA is TGTGCCATCAGTGACGTGAGGCCCTCGGGGAACACTGAAGCTTTCTTT.

V is TRBV2 and J is TRBJ1-5; possibly TRBD1 for D (5 bases). Trimming removed 6 bases at V and 7 bases at J, with 19 bases between. This CDR3 is built from 15 residues. The germline gives CDR1 SNHLY, CDR2 FYNNEI. The CDR3 DNA is TGTGCCAGCAGACACTCAGTGGGGGGTAGGCAGCCCCAGCATTTT. This gives the protein CASRHSVGGRQPQHF.

This clonotype has only a few counts. The V and J genes are TRBV4-2 and TRBJ1-1; maybe TRBD1 (5 bases). V lost 0 bases and J 8 bases, leaving 16 bases between the germline ends. From germline, CDR1 is LGHNA and CDR2 YNFKEQ. The CDR3 totals 15 residues. The CDR3 DNA follows: TGTGCCAGCAGCCAAGAGGTCCAGGGTAGGACGGAAGCTTTCTTT. It translates to CASSQEVQGRTEAFF.

Details on this clonotype: A much larger clone is a single base away; this may be a read error. The chain has TRBV9 and TRBJ2-7; TRBD2 matches at 8 bases. The DNA end lines up better with TRBJ2-1; the J call may be wrong. CDR1 SGDLS and CDR2 YYNGEE come from the germline V gene. CDR3 length: 16 amino acids. CDR3 in amino acids: CASSVDVAGPSYEQFF. In DNA form, the CDR3 reads TGTGCCAGCAGCGTAGATGTAGCGGGGCCCTCCTACGAGCAGTTCTTC.

V gene TRBV5-1 combines with J gene TRBJ2-6; D uncertain. V was clipped by 2 bases and J by 0 bases, with 6 bases between them. The germline V gene encodes CDR1 SGHRS and CDR2 YFSETQ. The CDR3 loop spans 15 amino acids. CDR3 in amino acids: CASSLSFSGANVLTF. CDR3 sequence (DNA): TGCGCCAGCAGCTTATCTTTCTCTGGGGCCAACGTCCTGACTTTC.

This rearrangement joins TRBV19 to TRBJ1-1; a possible D gene is TRBD1 (6 bases). CDR3 length: 15 amino acids. Trimming pared 4 bases from V and 1 base from J, leaving 13 bases between. CDR1 is LNHDA, CDR2 SQIVND, per germline (reference sequence). The CDR3 DNA follows: TGTGCCAGTAGTAGGCGTAAGGGGGGGAACACTGAAGCTTTCTTT. It specifies CASSRRKGGNTEAFF.

This clonotype was counted many times. The chain has TRBV6-1 and TRBJ2-1; the match to TRBD2 covers 12 bases. Per the germline V gene, CDR1 is MNHNS and CDR2 is SASEGT. CDR3 length equals 16 residues. The V gene end was trimmed by 5 bases and the J gene end by 8 bases; junction bases not matched to a gene: 10. This CDR3 is CASSRTSGNILYEQFF. CDR3 bases: TGTGCCAGCAGTAGGACTAGCGGGAACATTCTCTATGAGCAGTTCTTC.

V usage is TRBV25-1 and J usage is TRBJ1-2, with D tentatively TRBD1 (6 bases). The CDR3 extends over 16 amino acids. V was trimmed by 3 bases and J by 1 base, leaving 15 bases between them. The germline V gene encodes CDR1 MGHDK and CDR2 SYGVNS. In DNA form, the CDR3 reads TGTGCCAGCAGTGACCCCGCCCGACAGGATAACTATGGCTACACCTTC. Its protein product is CASSDPARQDNYGYTF.

Only a few counts were recorded for this clonotype. The chain employs TRBV6-1 and TRBJ2-1; D is unclear. CDR3 length equals 13 residues. The V end lost 4 bases, the J end lost 4 bases, and 8 bases lay between the germline ends. CDR1 is MNHNS, CDR2 SASEGT, per germline. The CDR3 here is CASSGVLYNEQFF. The DNA for the CDR3 is TGTGCCAGCAGTGGGGTTCTATACAATGAGCAGTTCTTC.

At least ten counts were recorded for this clonotype. The chain links TRBV30 to TRBJ1-6; D is undetermined. Germline loops: CDR1 GTSNPN, CDR2 SVGIG (reference sequence). This CDR3 region has 12 residues. V gave up 5 bases and J gave up 10 bases, with 12 bases separating them. This CDR3 reads CAWWRELSPLHF. DNA for the CDR3: TGTGCCTGGTGGCGGGAGTTGTCACCCCTCCACTTT.

In this sample, this clonotype turned up a few times. This chain uses TRBV5-5 with TRBJ1-3, with 7 positions matching TRBD1. Germline V gene data show CDR1 as SGHKS and CDR2 as YYEKEE (reference sequence). V shed 6 bases, J shed 0 bases, and the junction held 9 bases outside the gene matches. The CDR3 consists of 16 residues. CDR3 nucleotides: TGTGCCAGCAAGCCGACAGGGAGATTCTCTGGAAACACCATATATTTT. Translation gives CASKPTGRFSGNTIYF. The full variable domain, rest sourced from reference TRBV5-5 and TRBJ1-3, is DAGVTQSPTHLIKTRGQQVTLRCSPISGHKSVSWYQQVLGQGPQFIFQYYEKEERGRGNFPDRFSARQFPNYSSELNVNALLLGDSALYLCASKPTGRFSGNTIYFGEGSWLTVV.

The table lists this clonotype with a few counts. This rearrangement joins TRBV9 to TRBJ1-4; D is ambiguous. CDR1 and CDR2 from the germline V gene are SGDLS and YYNGEE. The CDR3 runs to 15 residues. V was cut by 4 bases and J by 3 bases, with 13 bases left in between. The CDR3 nucleotides read TGTGCCAGCAGCCCCTCCCGGCGGGCTAATGAAAAACTGTTTTTT. Translated, it gives CASSPSRRANEKLFF.

This clonotype has only a few counts. J is TRBJ1-1 and V is TRBV7-2; D is possibly TRBD1 (5 bases). Deletions cut 3 bases from V and 3 bases from J, with 14 bases between. There are 15 residues in the CDR3. Per the germline V gene, CDR1 is SGHTA and CDR2 is FQGNSA. DNA of the CDR3: TGTGCCAGCAGCTTGTCCCGCAGGGCCTACACTGAAGCTTTCTTT. It translates to CASSLSRRAYTEAFF.

This clonotype was seen a few times. The chain has TRBV7-2 and TRBJ2-2; 11 nucleotides line up with TRBD1. The V gene's germline CDR1 is SGHTA and CDR2 FQGNSA. This CDR3 spans 16 amino acids. V was pared by 6 bases and J by 5 bases, with 8 bases of the junction left unmatched. CDR3 sequence reads: CASRWTGGVHTGELFF. CDR3 DNA sequence: TGTGCCAGCAGATGGACAGGGGGCGTTCATACCGGGGAGCTGTTTTTT.

There are many counts of this clonotype. This chain connects TRBV2 to TRBJ2-1, with TRBD2 matching over 7 bases. The CDR3 has 16 amino acids. Germline V gene sequence: CDR1 SNHLY, CDR2 FYNNEI. The junction had 10 bases not matched to a gene; V was cut back by 8 bases and J by 0 bases. DNA of the CDR3: TGTGCCAGCGCCCCCGGAGGGACTATCTCCTACAATGAGCAGTTCTTC. It translates to CASAPGGTISYNEQFF.

This clonotype was detected once. A much larger clone differs by one base, so this may be a read error. The chain's CDR3 is CASSGGNGELFF. The CDR3 nucleotides are TGTGCCAGCAGCGGGGGGAACGGGGAGCTGTTTTTT. The V gene is TRBV7-9, the J gene TRBJ2-2, with TRBD2 as a possible D gene (6 bases). The CDR3 sequence is 12 residues long. Trimming removed 5 bases at V and 7 bases at J, with 8 bases between. The germline gives CDR1 SEHNR, CDR2 FQNEAQ (reference sequence). Drawing the rest from reference TRBV7-9 and TRBJ2-2, the complete variable domain is DTGVSQNPRHKITKRGQNVTFRCDPISEHNRLYWYRQTLGQGPEFLTYFQNEAQLEKSRLLSDRFSAERPKGSFSTLEIQRTEQGDSAMYLCASSGGNGELFFGEGSRLTVL.